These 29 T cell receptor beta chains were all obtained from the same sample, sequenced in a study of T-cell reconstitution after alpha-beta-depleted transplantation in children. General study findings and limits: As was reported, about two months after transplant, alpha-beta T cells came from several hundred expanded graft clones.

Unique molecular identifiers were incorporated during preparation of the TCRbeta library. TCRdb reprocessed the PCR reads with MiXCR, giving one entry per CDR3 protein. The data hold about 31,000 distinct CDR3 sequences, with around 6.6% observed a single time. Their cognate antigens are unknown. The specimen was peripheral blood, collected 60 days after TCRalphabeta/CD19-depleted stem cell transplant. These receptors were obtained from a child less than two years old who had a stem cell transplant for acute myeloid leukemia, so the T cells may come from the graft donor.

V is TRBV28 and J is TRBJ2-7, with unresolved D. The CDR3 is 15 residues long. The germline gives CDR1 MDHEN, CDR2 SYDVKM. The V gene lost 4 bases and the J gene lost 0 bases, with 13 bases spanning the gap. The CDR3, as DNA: TGTGCCAGCAGTTCAGAGACGGCTCCCTCCTACGAGCAGTACTTC. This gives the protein CASSSETAPSYEQYF.

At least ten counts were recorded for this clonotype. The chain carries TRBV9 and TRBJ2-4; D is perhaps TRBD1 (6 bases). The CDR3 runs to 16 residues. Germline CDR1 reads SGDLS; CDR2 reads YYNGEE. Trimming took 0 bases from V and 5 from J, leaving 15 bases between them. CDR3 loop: CASSVGSGVFENIQYF. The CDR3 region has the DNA TGTGCCAGCAGCGTAGGGTCAGGGGTTTTCGAAAACATTCAGTACTTC. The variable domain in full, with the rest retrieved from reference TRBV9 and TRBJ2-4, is DSGVTQTPKHLITATGQRVTLRCSPRSGDLSVYWYQQSLDQGLQFLIQYYNGEERAKGNILERFSAQQFPDLHSELNLSSLELGDSALYFCASSVGSGVFENIQYFGAGTRLSVL.

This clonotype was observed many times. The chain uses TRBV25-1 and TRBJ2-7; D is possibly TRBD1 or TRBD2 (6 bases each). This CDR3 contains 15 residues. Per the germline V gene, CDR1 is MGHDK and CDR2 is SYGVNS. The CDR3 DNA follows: TGTGCGAGAAGGGGGGACATCACGTTCGGGGTAGATCGGTACTTC. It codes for CARRGDITFGVDRYF.

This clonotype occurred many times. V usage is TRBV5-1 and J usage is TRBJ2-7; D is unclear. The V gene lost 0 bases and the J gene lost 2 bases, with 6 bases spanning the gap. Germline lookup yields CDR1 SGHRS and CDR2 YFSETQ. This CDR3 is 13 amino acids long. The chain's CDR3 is CASSLERAYEQYF. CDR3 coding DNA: TGCGCCAGCAGCTTGGAAAGGGCCTACGAGCAGTACTTC.

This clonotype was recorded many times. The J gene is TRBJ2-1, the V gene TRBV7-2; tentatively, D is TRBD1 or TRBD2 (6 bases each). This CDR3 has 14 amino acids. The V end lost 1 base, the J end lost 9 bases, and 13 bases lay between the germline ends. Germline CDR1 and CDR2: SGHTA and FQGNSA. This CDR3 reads CASSLGGGTFEQFF. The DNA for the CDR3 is TGTGCCAGCAGCTTAGGAGGGGGGACGTTTGAGCAGTTCTTC. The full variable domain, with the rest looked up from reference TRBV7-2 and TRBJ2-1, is GAGVSQSPSNKVTEKGKDVELRCDPISGHTALYWYRQSLGQGLEFLIYFQGNSAPDKSGLPSDRFSAERTGGSVSTLTIQRTQQEDSAVYLCASSLGGGTFEQFFGPGTRLTVL.

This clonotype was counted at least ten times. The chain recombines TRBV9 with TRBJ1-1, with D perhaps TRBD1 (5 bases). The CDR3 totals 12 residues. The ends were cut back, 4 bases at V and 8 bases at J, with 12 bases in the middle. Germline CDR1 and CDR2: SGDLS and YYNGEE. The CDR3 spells CASSPTGYEAFF. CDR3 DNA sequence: TGTGCCAGCAGCCCAACAGGTTACGAAGCTTTCTTT.

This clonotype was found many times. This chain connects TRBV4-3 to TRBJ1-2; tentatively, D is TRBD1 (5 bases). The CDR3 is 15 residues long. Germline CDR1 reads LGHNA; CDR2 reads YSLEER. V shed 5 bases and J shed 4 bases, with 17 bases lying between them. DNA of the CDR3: TGCGCCAGCAGCACTAATCAGGGCAGCCCCTATGGCTACACCTTC. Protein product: CASSTNQGSPYGYTF.

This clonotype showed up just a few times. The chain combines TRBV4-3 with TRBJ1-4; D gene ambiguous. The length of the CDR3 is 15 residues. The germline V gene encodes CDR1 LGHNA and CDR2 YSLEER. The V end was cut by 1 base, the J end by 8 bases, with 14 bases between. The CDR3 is CASSQASLPQEKLFF. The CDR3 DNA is TGCGCCAGCAGCCAAGCAAGCTTACCGCAAGAAAAACTGTTTTTT.

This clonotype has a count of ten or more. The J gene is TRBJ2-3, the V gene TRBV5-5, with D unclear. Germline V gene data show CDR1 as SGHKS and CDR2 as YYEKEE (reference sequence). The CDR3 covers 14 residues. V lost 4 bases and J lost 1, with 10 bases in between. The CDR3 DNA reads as TGTGCCAGCAGCCCGACCTCGGGCACAGATACGCAGTATTTT. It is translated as CASSPTSGTDTQYF.

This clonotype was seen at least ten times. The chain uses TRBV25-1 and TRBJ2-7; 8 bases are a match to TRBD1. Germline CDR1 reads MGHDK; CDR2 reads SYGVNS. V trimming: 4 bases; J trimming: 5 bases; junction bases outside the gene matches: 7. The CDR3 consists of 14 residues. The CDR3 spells CASSGDRSLHEQYF. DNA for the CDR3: TGTGCCAGCAGTGGGGACAGGAGCCTCCACGAGCAGTACTTC.

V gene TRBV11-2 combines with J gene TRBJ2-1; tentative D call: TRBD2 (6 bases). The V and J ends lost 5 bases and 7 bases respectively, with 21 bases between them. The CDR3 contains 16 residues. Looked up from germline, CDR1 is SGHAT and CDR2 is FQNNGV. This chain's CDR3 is CASSLSGPIGRNEQFF. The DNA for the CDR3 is TGTGCCAGCAGCCTCTCCGGACCAATAGGGAGGAATGAGCAGTTCTTC.

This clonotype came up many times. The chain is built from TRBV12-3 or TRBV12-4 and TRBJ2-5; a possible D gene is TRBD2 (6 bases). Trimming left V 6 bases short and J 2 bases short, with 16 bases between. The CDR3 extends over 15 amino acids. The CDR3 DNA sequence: TGTGCCAGCAGCCCCCCGACTAGTCAACAAGAGACCCAGTACTTC. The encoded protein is CASSPPTSQQETQYF.

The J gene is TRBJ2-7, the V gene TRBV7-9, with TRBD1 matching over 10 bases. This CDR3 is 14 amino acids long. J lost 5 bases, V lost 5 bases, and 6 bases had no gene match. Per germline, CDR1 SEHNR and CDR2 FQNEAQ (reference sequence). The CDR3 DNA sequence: TGTGCCAGCAGCGGGACAGGGGCCTGGGACGAGCAGTACTTC. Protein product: CASSGTGAWDEQYF.

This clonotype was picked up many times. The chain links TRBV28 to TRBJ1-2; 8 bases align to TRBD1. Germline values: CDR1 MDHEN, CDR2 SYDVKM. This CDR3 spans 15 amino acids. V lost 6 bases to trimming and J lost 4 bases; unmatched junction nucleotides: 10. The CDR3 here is CASRPQGAEIYGYTF. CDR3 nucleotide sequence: TGTGCCAGCAGGCCCCAGGGGGCGGAAATCTATGGCTACACCTTC.

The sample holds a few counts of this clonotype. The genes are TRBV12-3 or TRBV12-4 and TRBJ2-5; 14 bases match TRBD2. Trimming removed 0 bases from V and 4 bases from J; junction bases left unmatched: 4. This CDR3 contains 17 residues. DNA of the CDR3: TGTGCCAGCAGTTTAGCAGGGACTAGCGGGGGCCTAGAGACCCAGTACTTC. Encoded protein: CASSLAGTSGGLETQYF.

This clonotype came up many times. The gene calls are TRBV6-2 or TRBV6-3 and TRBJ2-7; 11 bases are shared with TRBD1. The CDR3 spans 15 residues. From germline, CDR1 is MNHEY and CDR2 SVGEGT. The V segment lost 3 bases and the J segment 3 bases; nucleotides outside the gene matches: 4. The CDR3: CASSYWDRGNYEQYF. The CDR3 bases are TGTGCCAGCAGTTATTGGGACAGGGGGAACTACGAGCAGTACTTC.

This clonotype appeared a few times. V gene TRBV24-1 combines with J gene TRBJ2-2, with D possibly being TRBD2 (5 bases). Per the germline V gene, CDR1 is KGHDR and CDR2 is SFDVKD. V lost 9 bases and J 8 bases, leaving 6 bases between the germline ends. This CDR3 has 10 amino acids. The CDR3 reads CATRGGELFF. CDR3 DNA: TGTGCCACCCGGGGAGGGGAGCTGTTTTTT.

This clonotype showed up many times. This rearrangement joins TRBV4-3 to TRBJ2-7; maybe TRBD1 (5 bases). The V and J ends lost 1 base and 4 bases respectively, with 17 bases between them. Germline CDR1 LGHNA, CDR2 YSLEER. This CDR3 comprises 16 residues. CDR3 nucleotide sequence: TGCGCCAGCAGCCAAGGTGCCGTTGGGGCGCTGTACGAGCAGTACTTC. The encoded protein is CASSQGAVGALYEQYF.

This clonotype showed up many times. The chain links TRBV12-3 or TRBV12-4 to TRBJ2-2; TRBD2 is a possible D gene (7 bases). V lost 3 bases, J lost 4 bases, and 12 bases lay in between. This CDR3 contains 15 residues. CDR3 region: CASSFGGASTGELFF. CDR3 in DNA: TGTGCCAGCAGTTTTGGGGGGGCGAGCACCGGGGAGCTGTTTTTT.

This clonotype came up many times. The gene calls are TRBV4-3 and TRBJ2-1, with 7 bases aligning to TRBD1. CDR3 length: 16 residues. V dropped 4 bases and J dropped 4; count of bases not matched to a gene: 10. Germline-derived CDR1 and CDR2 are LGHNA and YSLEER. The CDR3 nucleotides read TGCGCCAGCAGCCGCAGTAACAGGGGATCGTACAATGAGCAGTTCTTC. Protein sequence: CASSRSNRGSYNEQFF.

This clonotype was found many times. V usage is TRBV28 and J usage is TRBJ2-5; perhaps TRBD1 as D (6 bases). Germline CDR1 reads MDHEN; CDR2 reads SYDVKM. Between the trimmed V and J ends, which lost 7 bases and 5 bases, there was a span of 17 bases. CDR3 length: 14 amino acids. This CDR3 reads CASKGRGLRETQYF. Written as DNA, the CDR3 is TGTGCCAGCAAGGGCAGGGGATTAAGGGAGACCCAGTACTTC.

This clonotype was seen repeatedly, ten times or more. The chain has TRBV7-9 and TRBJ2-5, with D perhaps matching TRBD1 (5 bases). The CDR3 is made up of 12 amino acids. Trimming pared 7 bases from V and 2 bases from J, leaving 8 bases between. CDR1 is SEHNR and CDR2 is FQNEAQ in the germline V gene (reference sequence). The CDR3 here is CASKRGQETQYF. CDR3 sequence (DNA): TGTGCCAGCAAAAGGGGTCAAGAGACCCAGTACTTC.

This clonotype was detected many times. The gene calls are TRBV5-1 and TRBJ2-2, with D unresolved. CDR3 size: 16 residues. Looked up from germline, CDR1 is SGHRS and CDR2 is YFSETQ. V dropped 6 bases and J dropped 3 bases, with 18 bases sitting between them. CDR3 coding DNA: TGCGCCAGCAATAACCCAGGCGGAAAGTACACCGGGGAGCTGTTTTTT. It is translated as CASNNPGGKYTGELFF. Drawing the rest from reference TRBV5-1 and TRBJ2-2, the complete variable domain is KAGVTQTPRYLIKTRGQQVTLSCSPISGHRSVSWYQQTPGQGLQFLFEYFSETQRNKGNFPGRFSGRQFSNSRSEMNVSTLELGDSALYLCASNNPGGKYTGELFFGEGSRLTVL.

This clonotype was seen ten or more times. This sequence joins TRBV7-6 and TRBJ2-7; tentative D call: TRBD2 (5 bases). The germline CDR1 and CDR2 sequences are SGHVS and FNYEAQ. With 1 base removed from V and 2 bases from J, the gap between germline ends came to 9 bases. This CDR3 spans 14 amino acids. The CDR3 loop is CASSLGPGTYEQYF. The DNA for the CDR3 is TGTGCCAGCAGCTTAGGTCCGGGGACCTACGAGCAGTACTTC. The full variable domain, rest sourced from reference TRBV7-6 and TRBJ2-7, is GAGVSQSPRYKVTKRGQDVALRCDPISGHVSLYWYRQALGQGPEFLTYFNYEAQQDKSGLPNDRFSAERPEGSISTLTIQRTEQRDSAMYRCASSLGPGTYEQYFGPGTRLTVT.

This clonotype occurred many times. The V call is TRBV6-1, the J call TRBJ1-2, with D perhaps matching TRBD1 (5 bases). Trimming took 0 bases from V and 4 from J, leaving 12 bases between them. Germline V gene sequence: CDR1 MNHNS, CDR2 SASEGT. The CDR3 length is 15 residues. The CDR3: CASSEARDPVYGYTF. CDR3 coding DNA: TGTGCCAGCAGTGAAGCAAGGGACCCTGTCTATGGCTACACCTTC.

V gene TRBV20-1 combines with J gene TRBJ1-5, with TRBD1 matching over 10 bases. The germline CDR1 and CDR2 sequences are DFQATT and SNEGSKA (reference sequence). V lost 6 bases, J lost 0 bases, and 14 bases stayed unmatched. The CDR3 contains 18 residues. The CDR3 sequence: CSAQRGGQGSNSNQPQHF. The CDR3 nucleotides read TGCAGTGCCCAGAGGGGGGGACAGGGGTCCAATAGCAATCAGCCCCAGCATTTT.

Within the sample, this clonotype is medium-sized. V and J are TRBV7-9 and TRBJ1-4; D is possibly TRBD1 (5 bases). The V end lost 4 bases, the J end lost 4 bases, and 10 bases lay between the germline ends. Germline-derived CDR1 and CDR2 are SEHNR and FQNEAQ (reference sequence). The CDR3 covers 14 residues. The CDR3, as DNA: TGTGCCAGCAGCTCCGACAGCCTTAATGAAAAACTGTTTTTT. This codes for CASSSDSLNEKLFF.

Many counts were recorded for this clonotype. CDR3 nucleotides: TGTGCCAGCAGTTTTGGGTGGGAGCAGTACTTC. This translates into CASSFGWEQYF. The chain uses TRBV12-3 or TRBV12-4 and TRBJ2-7; D gene uncertain. CDR3 length: 11 amino acids. The ends were cut back, 3 bases at V and 7 bases at J, with 7 bases in the middle.

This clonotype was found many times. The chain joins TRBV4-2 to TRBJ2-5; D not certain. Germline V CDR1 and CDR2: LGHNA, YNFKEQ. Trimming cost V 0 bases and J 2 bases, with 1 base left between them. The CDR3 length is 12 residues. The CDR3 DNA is TGTGCCAGCAGCCAAGATCAAGAGACCCAGTACTTC. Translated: CASSQDQETQYF.